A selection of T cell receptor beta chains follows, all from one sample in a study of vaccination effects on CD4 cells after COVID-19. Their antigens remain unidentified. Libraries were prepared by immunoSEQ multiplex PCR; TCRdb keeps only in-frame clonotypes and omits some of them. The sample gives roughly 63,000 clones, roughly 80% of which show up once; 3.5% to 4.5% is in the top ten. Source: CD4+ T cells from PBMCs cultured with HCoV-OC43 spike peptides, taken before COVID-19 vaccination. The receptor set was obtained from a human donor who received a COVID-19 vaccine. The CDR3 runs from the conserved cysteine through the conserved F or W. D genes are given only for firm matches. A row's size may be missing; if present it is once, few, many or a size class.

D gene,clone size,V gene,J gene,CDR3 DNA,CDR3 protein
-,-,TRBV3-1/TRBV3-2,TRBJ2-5,TGTGCCAGCAGCCAGGCTAGGACCCAGTACTTC,CASSQARTQYF
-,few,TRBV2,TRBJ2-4,TGTGCCAGCAGTGAGGCCAGACAGAAAAACATTCAGTACTTC,CASSEARQKNIQYF
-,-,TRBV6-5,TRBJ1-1,TGTGCCAGCAGTTCATCCAGGGTAACTGAAGCTTTCTTT,CASSSSRVTEAFF
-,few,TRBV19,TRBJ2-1,TGTGCCAGTAGTCCCACAGGGAGCTCCTACAATGAGCAGTTCTTC,CASSPTGSSYNEQFF
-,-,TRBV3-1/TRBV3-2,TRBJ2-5,TGTGCCAGCAGCCATACCGGAAAAGGAGAGACCCAGTACTTC,CASSHTGKGETQYF
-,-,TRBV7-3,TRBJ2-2,TGTGCCAGCAGCCCAGACAGATCGACCGGGGAGCTGTTTTTT,CASSPDRSTGELFF
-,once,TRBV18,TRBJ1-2,TGTGCCAGCTCACCATTGACAGGAGGGGTTGATGGCTACACCTTC,CASSPLTGGVDGYTF
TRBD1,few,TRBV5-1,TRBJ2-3,TGCGCCAGCAGCTTGGTGGGACAGGCGATCACAGATACGCAGTATTTT,CASSLVGQAITDTQYF
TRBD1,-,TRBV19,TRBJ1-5,TGTGCCAGTAGCCCGGGACAGGGCAATCAGCCCCAGCATTTT,CASSPGQGNQPQHF
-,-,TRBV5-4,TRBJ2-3,TGTGCCAGCAGCCTAACCAGGGAGAGCACAGATACGCAGTATTTT,CASSLTRESTDTQYF
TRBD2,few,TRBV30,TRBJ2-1,TGTGCCTGTTCCACTAGCGGGGTGAACAATGAGCAGTTCTTC,CACSTSGVNNEQFF
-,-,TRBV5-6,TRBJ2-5,TGTGCCAGCAGCACCGGACCAGCGTCGTACCAAGAGACCCAGTACTTC,CASSTGPASYQETQYF